This T cell receptor beta chain was documented in a study of siplizumab effects on memory and regulatory T cells. Study outcomes and limitations: Neither a naive nor a memory phenotype was assignable to roughly 80-95% of proliferating CD4+ or CD8+ clones. Proliferating siplizumab-cultured Tregs lacked confirmed suppressive function. Memory cells seemed less diverse than naive T cells, which seemed major alloresponse contributors. Alloreactive CD4+ clones that could be mapped were on average approximately 69% Treg-derived with siplizumab, against approximately 28% in controls.

A note on this clone: Antigen unknown.

Data came from immunoSEQ multiplex PCR; TCRdb stores just in-frame clones and leaves some out. The sample consists of 100,000 or so clones, about 93% of them appearing once. The CDR3 loop spans 13 amino acids. Losses at the gene ends were 4 bases for V and 4 bases for J; bases not matched to a gene: 1. The germline V gene encodes CDR1 SGHRS and CDR2 YFSETQ. The J gene is TRBJ2-2, the V gene TRBV5-1; 7 bases line up with TRBD2. The receptor was derived from a human donor in good health. Sequencing was done on a sample of non-Treg CD4+ T cells sorted from blood. CDR3 protein: CASSGRGTGELFF. The DNA of the CDR3 is TGCGCCAGCAGCGGGAGGGGCACCGGGGAGCTGTTTTTT. The variable domain in full, with the rest retrieved from reference TRBV5-1 and TRBJ2-2, is KAGVTQTPRYLIKTRGQQVTLSCSPISGHRSVSWYQQTPGQGLQFLFEYFSETQRNKGNFPGRFSGRQFSNSRSEMNVSTLELGDSALYLCASSGRGTGELFFGEGSRLTVL.